The 29 T cell receptor beta chains in this list originate from one sample, sequenced in a study of cytomegalovirus exposure and HLA in healthy donors. It was with 60 Vbeta and 13 Jbeta primers that the PCR ran. Clones were sequenced by immunoSEQ multiplex PCR, and TCRdb holds only the in-frame ones, with some missing. The listing contains about 160,000 clones. The specimen sequenced was PBMCs. Receptors originate from a man aged 25-45 years in good health and CMV-seronegative.

V gene TRBV6-5 combines with J gene TRBJ1-1, with TRBD1 matching over 7 bases. Germline V lookup: CDR1 MNHEY, CDR2 SVGAGI. CDR3 length: 15 residues. The junction had 7 bases not matched to a gene; V was cut back by 2 bases and J by 4 bases. The CDR3 reads CASSYDRAFGTEAFF. For the CDR3, the DNA is TGTGCCAGCAGTTACGACAGGGCGTTTGGCACTGAAGCTTTCTTT.

This sequence joins TRBV7-2 and TRBJ1-5, with D tentatively TRBD1 (5 bases). V was cut by 4 bases and J by 1 base, with 8 bases left in between. The CDR3 extends over 14 amino acids. Germline-derived CDR1 and CDR2 are SGHTA and FQGNSA. The CDR3 sequence is CASSSRQSNQPQHF. The CDR3 DNA reads TGTGCCAGCAGCTCTCGACAGAGCAATCAGCCCCAGCATTTT.

This chain connects TRBV4-2 to TRBJ1-1; D not resolved. Germline loops: CDR1 LGHNA, CDR2 YNFKEQ. Deletions cut 0 bases from V and 0 bases from J, with 8 bases between. CDR3 size: 15 residues. Here the CDR3 DNA reads TGTGCCAGCAGCCAAGATGGGCAGATGAACACTGAAGCTTTCTTT. Amino acid sequence: CASSQDGQMNTEAFF.

This chain connects TRBV13 to TRBJ2-1, with 7 bases matching TRBD1. The CDR3 loop spans 15 amino acids. J was trimmed by 6 bases and V by 5 bases; bases with no gene match: 10. Germline V gene data show CDR1 as PRHDT and CDR2 as FYEKMQ (reference sequence). In DNA, the CDR3 is TGTGCCAGCAGCACCTCGAGGACAGGAGCCAATGAGCAGTTCTTC. This sequence encodes CASSTSRTGANEQFF.

The V call is TRBV30, the J call TRBJ2-2, with D uncertain. V was pared by 3 bases and J by 5 bases, with 4 bases between. CDR1 and CDR2 from the germline V gene are GTSNPN and SVGIG (reference sequence). The CDR3 consists of 11 residues. The CDR3 DNA is TGTGCCTGGAGAGAGACCGGGGAGCTGTTTTTT. Encoded protein: CAWRETGELFF.

The chain combines TRBV7-6 with TRBJ1-5; TRBD1 aligns across 8 bases. CDR3 length: 16 residues. Germline V lookup: CDR1 SGHVS, CDR2 FNYEAQ. Trimming cost V 1 base and J 6 bases; bases outside gene matches: 8. CDR3 DNA sequence: TGTGCCAGCAGCTTAGAGGCAGGGGGCATCATTCAGCCCCAGCATTTT. It is translated as CASSLEAGGIIQPQHF.

The genes are TRBV5-8 and TRBJ2-7, with 9 bases matching TRBD1. The CDR3 spans 14 residues. The germline CDR1 and CDR2 sequences are SGHTS and YDEGEE. Trimming removed 5 bases from V and 4 bases from J; junction bases left unmatched: 7. The CDR3 bases are TGTGCCAGCAGTCACCCGACAGGGGGATACGAGCAGTACTTC. It translates to CASSHPTGGYEQYF.

The chain joins TRBV15 to TRBJ2-7, with 9 bases matching TRBD1. V dropped 2 bases and J dropped 5; count of bases not matched to a gene: 4. The CDR3 has 14 amino acids. Germline V gene data show CDR1 as LNHNV and CDR2 as YYDKDF (reference sequence). Here the CDR3 reads CATSRLDRGHEQYF. CDR3 DNA sequence: TGTGCCACCAGCAGACTGGACAGGGGCCACGAGCAGTACTTC.

The chain combines TRBV5-1 with TRBJ2-7; D not resolved. This CDR3 is 12 amino acids long. The V and J ends lost 4 bases and 2 bases respectively, with 7 bases between them. Per germline, CDR1 SGHRS and CDR2 YFSETQ. As DNA, the CDR3 is TGCGCCAGCAGCCGCGATGCCTACGAGCAGTACTTC. Amino acid sequence: CASSRDAYEQYF.

The chain employs TRBV5-1 and TRBJ2-7, with TRBD1 matching over 7 bases. V gave up 5 bases and J gave up 6 bases; unmatched junction bases: 5. Germline lookup yields CDR1 SGHRS and CDR2 YFSETQ. CDR3 size: 12 residues. CDR3 in amino acids: CASRRDSLEQYF. The CDR3 DNA follows: TGCGCCAGCAGAAGGGACAGCCTCGAGCAGTACTTC.

The chain links TRBV5-1 to TRBJ2-1; D is undetermined. From germline, CDR1 is SGHRS and CDR2 YFSETQ. Trimming left V 0 bases short and J 0 bases short, with 10 bases between. The CDR3 is 16 residues long. In nucleotides, the CDR3 is TGCGCCAGCAGCTTGGTTCCAAGGAGCTCCTACAATGAGCAGTTCTTC. Translation gives CASSLVPRSSYNEQFF.

The CDR3 loop is CASSSGTERSTDTQYF. The DNA for the CDR3 is TGTGCCAGCAGCTCCGGGACAGAAAGAAGCACAGATACGCAGTATTTT. This chain joins TRBV5-5 and TRBJ2-3, with 7 bases that match TRBD1. The CDR3 has 16 residues. CDR1 SGHKS and CDR2 YYEKEE come from the germline V gene (reference sequence). The junction had 7 bases not matched to a gene; V was cut back by 3 bases and J by 0 bases.

The V and J genes are TRBV4-2 and TRBJ2-2; 9 bases are shared with TRBD1. The ends lost 3 bases at V and 5 bases at J; junction bases unmatched: 13. Germline-derived CDR1 and CDR2 are LGHNA and YNFKEQ. The CDR3 spans 18 residues. The CDR3 DNA is TGTGCCAGCAGCCACGGGACAGGGTCCTTGATGGGAACCGGGGAGCTGTTTTTT. Protein product: CASSHGTGSLMGTGELFF.

On this clone itself: The sample holds other DNA sequences that translate to the same CDR3. The chain links TRBV27 to TRBJ1-2, with 8 bases fitting TRBD1. The V segment lost 6 bases and the J segment 4 bases; nucleotides outside the gene matches: 7. Germline values: CDR1 MNHEY, CDR2 SMNVEV (reference sequence). The CDR3 is 14 amino acids. This chain's CDR3 is CASSPRTGSYGYTF. In DNA, the CDR3 is TGTGCCAGCAGCCCTCGGACAGGGTCCTATGGCTACACCTTC.

The CDR3 is CASSLPTTRDNPSYEQYF. DNA of the CDR3: TGTGCCAGCAGTTTACCCACCACCCGGGATAACCCATCCTACGAGCAGTACTTC. The chain carries TRBV27 and TRBJ2-7; TRBD2 might be the D (5 bases). Trimming removed 2 bases from V and 1 base from J, with 21 bases in between. The length of the CDR3 is 18 residues. Germline V gives CDR1 MNHEY, CDR2 SMNVEV (reference sequence).

The chain employs TRBV10-3 and TRBJ2-1, with 7 bases matching TRBD2. J lost 6 bases, V lost 3 bases, and 5 bases had no gene match. This CDR3 is built from 14 residues. The germline CDR1 and CDR2 sequences are ENHRY and SYGVKD. In DNA, the CDR3 is TGTGCCATCAGTGAAAGGCGGGAGCTCAATGAGCAGTTCTTC. Translated, it gives CAISERRELNEQFF.

The chain joins TRBV2 to TRBJ2-7; 8 nucleotides align to TRBD1. Germline loops: CDR1 SNHLY, CDR2 FYNNEI. The CDR3 is 14 residues long. V shed 7 bases, J shed 2 bases, and the junction held 7 bases outside the gene matches. CDR3 in DNA: TGTGCCAGCAAGACAGGGACAGGTCCCTACGAGCAGTACTTC. Its protein is CASKTGTGPYEQYF.

This rearrangement joins TRBV5-5 to TRBJ1-2; D gene uncertain. CDR1 and CDR2 (germline): SGHKS, YYEKEE (reference sequence). This CDR3 has 13 residues. The ends were cut back, 6 bases at V and 6 bases at J, with 15 bases in the middle. CDR3 sequence: CASTRPGLDGYTF. CDR3 DNA: TGTGCCAGCACCCGGCCCGGGTTGGATGGCTACACCTTC. Drawing the rest from reference TRBV5-5 and TRBJ1-2, the complete variable domain is DAGVTQSPTHLIKTRGQQVTLRCSPISGHKSVSWYQQVLGQGPQFIFQYYEKEERGRGNFPDRFSARQFPNYSSELNVNALLLGDSALYLCASTRPGLDGYTFGSGTRLTVV.

This sequence joins TRBV19 and TRBJ2-3; D possibly corresponds to TRBD2 (6 bases). The germline gives CDR1 LNHDA, CDR2 SQIVND (reference sequence). Between the trimmed V and J ends, which lost 5 bases and 3 bases, there was a span of 15 bases. This CDR3 is 15 amino acids long. The CDR3 DNA reads as TGTGCCAGTAGTCCCGGAGGGCCTACTACAGATACGCAGTATTTT. Protein sequence: CASSPGGPTTDTQYF.

V is TRBV10-1 and J is TRBJ2-3; D perhaps matches TRBD1 (5 bases). Looked up from germline, CDR1 is WNHNN and CDR2 is SYGVQD (reference sequence). V was pared by 2 bases and J by 3 bases, with 6 bases between. This CDR3 is built from 13 residues. CDR3 residues: CASSEAGTDTQYF. DNA for the CDR3: TGCGCCAGCAGTGAGGCAGGGACAGATACGCAGTATTTT.

V usage is TRBV28 and J usage is TRBJ1-5; no firm D call. The CDR3 totals 12 residues. The germline V and J ends were trimmed by 6 bases and 0 bases, with 3 bases remaining between them. Germline V lookup: CDR1 MDHEN, CDR2 SYDVKM. The CDR3 DNA sequence: TGTGCCAGCAGGTATAGCAATCAGCCCCAGCATTTT. Protein product: CASRYSNQPQHF.

The chain uses TRBV6-1 and TRBJ1-1; 7 nucleotides align to TRBD1. The CDR3 consists of 13 residues. The V gene end was trimmed by 6 bases and the J gene end by 3 bases; junction bases not matched to a gene: 4. The germline V gene encodes CDR1 MNHNS and CDR2 SASEGT. The CDR3 sequence is CASRYDRDTEAFF. As DNA, the CDR3 is TGTGCCAGCAGATACGACAGGGACACTGAAGCTTTCTTT.

The rearrangement uses TRBV12-2 and TRBJ1-1; the D call TRBD1 from the table was never checked on the DNA. TRBV12-2 is shown as a pseudogene. The CDR3 contains 13 residues. CDR3 loop: CASRSNRGEKAFF. DNA for the CDR3: TGTGCAAGTCGGTCGAACAGGGGGGAAAAAGCTTTCTTT.

This chain joins TRBV9 and TRBJ1-1; D gene unclear. V was trimmed by 4 bases and J by 0 bases, leaving 16 bases between them. CDR3 size: 16 residues. In germline, CDR1 is SGDLS, CDR2 YYNGEE. CDR3 protein: CASSPHGGQVNTEAFF. The CDR3 coding sequence is TGTGCCAGCAGCCCTCATGGAGGGCAGGTGAACACTGAAGCTTTCTTT.

This chain links TRBV7-3 with TRBJ2-7, with 13 bases lining up with TRBD2. Germline trimming cut 1 base from V and 4 bases from J; bases unmatched to any gene: 10. The CDR3 covers 18 residues. Germline V gene data show CDR1 as SGHTA and CDR2 as FQGTGA. CDR3 sequence (DNA): TGTGCCAGCAGCTTAAGAGGCGGCGGACTAGCGGGAGCTTACGAGCAGTACTTC. This gives the protein CASSLRGGGLAGAYEQYF.

Here the CDR3 reads CASSYPTSGRYEQYF. The CDR3 DNA sequence: TGTGCCAGCAGTTACCCGACTAGCGGGAGGTACGAGCAGTACTTC. The chain is built from TRBV6-5 and TRBJ2-5, with 13 bases fitting TRBD2. Near its end, the DNA agrees better with TRBJ2-7, so the J call may be wrong. Germline CDR1 reads MNHEY; CDR2 reads SVGAGI. The CDR3 is 15 amino acids.

The chain employs TRBV5-4 and TRBJ2-5; D possibly corresponds to TRBD2 (6 bases). Trimming pared 2 bases from V and 1 base from J, leaving 12 bases between. Germline values: CDR1 SGHNT, CDR2 YYREEE (reference sequence). CDR3 length: 15 amino acids. The CDR3 DNA reads as TGTGCCAGCAGCTTCAAAGCGGGCCGCCAAGAGACCCAGTACTTC. Translation gives CASSFKAGRQETQYF.

The chain couples TRBV11-1 to TRBJ2-1; a weak D match, TRBD1 (7 bases). Between the trimmed V and J ends, which lost 6 bases and 5 bases, there was a span of 17 bases. This CDR3 has 15 amino acids. The germline V gene encodes CDR1 SGHAT and CDR2 FQDESV (reference sequence). In nucleotides, the CDR3 is TGTGCCAGCAGGATGTCGGAGGGGGCCAACAATGAGCAGTTCTTC. Protein sequence: CASRMSEGANNEQFF.

The chain recombines TRBV11-3 with TRBJ1-1; 9 bases map to TRBD1. From germline, CDR1 is SGHNT and CDR2 YENEEA. CDR3 length: 15 residues. V dropped 5 bases and J dropped 5; count of bases not matched to a gene: 9. CDR3 in amino acids: CASSHGQGRGTEAFF. In DNA form, the CDR3 reads TGTGCCAGCAGCCATGGACAGGGGAGGGGGACTGAAGCTTTCTTT.